This T cell receptor beta chain was observed in a study of cytomegalovirus exposure and HLA in healthy donors. Germline CDR1 SGHTA, CDR2 FQGNSA. The CDR3 sequence is 15 residues long. V dropped 0 bases and J dropped 1 base, with 9 bases sitting between them. PCR involved 60 Vbeta and 13 Jbeta primers. Generated by immunoSEQ multiplex PCR, the TCRdb table keeps only in-frame clones and is missing some. The table records around 190,000 clones, roughly 78% of them present only once. The chain links TRBV7-2 to TRBJ1-1; D gene uncertain. This TCR came from a woman between 40 and 50 years old in good health and CMV-seronegative. Sample: PBMCs. The CDR3 region has the DNA TGTGCCAGCAGCTTAGCTTCAATTTCGAACACTGAAGCTTTCTTT. This encodes CASSLASISNTEAFF.